This record concerns one TCR beta chain sequence. The antigen remains unidentified. The table came from immunoSEQ multiplex PCR; TCRdb's copy has only in-frame clones and leaves some out. The sample includes 95,000 to 150,000 clones, roughly nine tenths of them seen just once. The donors formed part of the approximately 130-subject validation cohort, distinct from the approximately 640-subject first cohort. This specimen belongs to a study of cytomegalovirus exposure and HLA in healthy donors. Whole-study findings and limits: Researchers counted roughly 150 TCR beta chains as cytomegalovirus-associated. Reported performance of the classifier showed diagnosis of cytomegalovirus status with high specificity and sensitivity. The finding came from a later analysis; first-cohort TCR clusters tended to co-occur in the 130 or so validation repertoires.

This CDR3 comprises 15 residues. CDR1 is LGHNA, CDR2 YNFKEQ, per germline. J was trimmed by 5 bases and V by 1 base; bases with no gene match: 7. The rearrangement joins TRBV4-2 to TRBJ2-7, with TRBD2 identical over 8 bases. This TCR was sampled from a woman between 18 and 29 years old in good health and CMV-seronegative. The sequencing sample was made of PBMCs. CDR3 residues: CASSQVGGRNDEQYF. In DNA form, the CDR3 reads TGTGCCAGCAGCCAAGTGGGCGGGAGGAACGACGAGCAGTACTTC.